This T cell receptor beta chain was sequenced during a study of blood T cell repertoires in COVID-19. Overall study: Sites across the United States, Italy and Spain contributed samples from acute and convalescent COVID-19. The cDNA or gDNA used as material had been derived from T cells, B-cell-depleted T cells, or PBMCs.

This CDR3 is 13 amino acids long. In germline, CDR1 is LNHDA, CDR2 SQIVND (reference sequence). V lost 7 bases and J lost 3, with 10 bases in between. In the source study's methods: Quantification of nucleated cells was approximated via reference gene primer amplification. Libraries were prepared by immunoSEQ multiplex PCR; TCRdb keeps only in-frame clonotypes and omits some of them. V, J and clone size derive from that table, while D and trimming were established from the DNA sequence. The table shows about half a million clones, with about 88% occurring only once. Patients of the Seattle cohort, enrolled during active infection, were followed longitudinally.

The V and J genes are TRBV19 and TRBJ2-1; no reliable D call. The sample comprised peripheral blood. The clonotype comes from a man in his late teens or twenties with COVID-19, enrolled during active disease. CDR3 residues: CASTSGYYNEQFF. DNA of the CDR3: TGTGCCAGTACCTCAGGCTACTACAATGAGCAGTTCTTC. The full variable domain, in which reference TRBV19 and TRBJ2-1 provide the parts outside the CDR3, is DGGITQSPKYLFRKEGQNVTLSCEQNLNHDAMYWYRQDPGQGLRLIYYSQIVNDFQKGDIAEGYSVSREKKESFPLTVTSAQKNPTAFYLCASTSGYYNEQFFGPGTRLTVL.